This entry lists 24 T cell receptor beta chains sequenced from one sample in a study of blood T cell repertoires in COVID-19. Sequenced by immunoSEQ multiplex PCR; TCRdb stores in-frame clones only, minus some. The repertoire consists of around 81,000 clones, with approximately 80% occurring once and the leading ten covering around 41%. The sample taken for sequencing was peripheral blood. These receptors were taken from a man older than 75 with acute or convalescent COVID-19.

CDR3 coding DNA: TGTGCCTGGAGCTACAGGGGAGGAGGTTCACCCCTCCACTTT. The encoded protein is CAWSYRGGGSPLHF. The rearrangement uses TRBV30 and TRBJ1-6; TRBD1 agrees at 7 bases. Germline V gives CDR1 GTSNPN, CDR2 SVGIG (reference sequence). CDR3 length equals 14 residues. V lost 3 bases and J lost 9; bases outside the gene matches: 8.

The chain recombines TRBV27 with TRBJ2-7; D might be TRBD1 (6 bases). This CDR3 is 13 amino acids long. The V gene lost 6 bases and the J gene lost 2 bases, with 11 bases spanning the gap. Germline CDR1 and CDR2: MNHEY and SMNVEV (reference sequence). This CDR3 is CASSGQRPYEQYF. In nucleotides, the CDR3 is TGTGCCAGCAGCGGACAGAGGCCCTACGAGCAGTACTTC.

This sequence joins TRBV27 and TRBJ1-5, with D maybe TRBD1 (5 bases). CDR3 length: 13 residues. The germline V gene encodes CDR1 MNHEY and CDR2 SMNVEV (reference sequence). V dropped 4 bases and J dropped 7 bases, with 11 bases sitting between them. The chain's CDR3 is CASSSSGGQPQHF. The CDR3 nucleotides are TGTGCCAGCAGTTCCTCCGGGGGGCAGCCCCAGCATTTT.

This clone was counted a few times. The chain employs TRBV7-8 and TRBJ1-5; the match to TRBD1 covers 7 bases. Trimming cost V 1 base and J 6 bases; bases outside gene matches: 3. Looked up from germline, CDR1 is SGHVS and CDR2 is FQNEAQ. This CDR3 is built from 14 residues. The CDR3 DNA reads TGTGCCAGCAGCTTAGGACAGGGAACTCAGCCCCAGCATTTT. Protein sequence: CASSLGQGTQPQHF.

The V and J genes are TRBV25-1 and TRBJ2-1; maybe TRBD1 (7 bases). The V and J ends lost 1 base and 2 bases respectively, with 15 bases between them. The V gene's germline CDR1 is MGHDK and CDR2 SYGVNS. This CDR3 is 17 amino acids long. This chain's CDR3 is CASSELGTGEAYNEQFF. The CDR3 DNA reads TGTGCCAGCAGTGAATTAGGTACAGGGGAGGCCTACAATGAGCAGTTCTTC.

This clone was observed a handful of times. This chain joins TRBV14 and TRBJ1-1, with no clear D. Germline V CDR1 and CDR2: SGHDN, FVKESK. The CDR3 consists of 17 residues. Trimming removed 2 bases at V and 1 base at J, with 17 bases between. The CDR3 DNA sequence: TGTGCCAGCAGCCAAAATTTTTGGAATACGGGGAACACTGAAGCTTTCTTT. It translates to CASSQNFWNTGNTEAFF. The complete variable domain, with remaining parts taken from reference TRBV14 and TRBJ1-1, reads EAGVTQFPSHSVIEKGQTVTLRCDPISGHDNLYWYRRVMGKEIKFLLHFVKESKQDESGMPNNRFLAERTGGTYSTLKVQPAELEDSGVYFCASSQNFWNTGNTEAFFGQGTRLTVV.

The rearrangement uses TRBV7-2 and TRBJ1-2; possible D gene TRBD1, 5 bases. This CDR3 contains 15 residues. V was clipped by 1 base and J by 4 bases, with 13 bases between them. The germline CDR1 and CDR2 sequences are SGHTA and FQGNSA. This chain's CDR3 is CASSLGGREVYGYTF. For the CDR3, the DNA is TGTGCCAGCAGCTTAGGTGGCAGGGAGGTCTATGGCTACACCTTC.

The chain has TRBV5-6 and TRBJ2-1; unclear D gene. Trimming took off 5 bases at V and 7 bases at J, with 10 bases between the two ends. The CDR3 runs to 12 residues. Germline V gene lookup returns CDR1 SGHDT and CDR2 YYEEEE. The CDR3, as DNA: TGTGCCAGCAGTGTAGCCCGAAATGAGCAGTTCTTC. Protein product: CASSVARNEQFF.

Concerning this clone: The same CDR3 also results from other DNA sequences found in this sample. The chain links TRBV11-2 to TRBJ1-1, with D hard to call. The CDR3 covers 13 residues. V was trimmed by 3 bases and J by 2 bases, leaving 7 bases between them. Germline CDR1 and CDR2: SGHAT and FQNNGV. This chain's CDR3 is CASSFQANTEAFF. The CDR3 DNA is TGTGCCAGCAGCTTTCAGGCTAACACTGAAGCTTTCTTT.

The J gene is TRBJ1-2, the V gene TRBV5-4, with TRBD1 as a possible D gene (5 bases). The CDR3 length is 16 residues. The germline V gene has CDR1 SGHNT and CDR2 YYREEE (reference sequence). Trimming shortened V by 0 bases and J by 2 bases, and 14 bases separated the two germline ends. Written as DNA, the CDR3 is TGTGCCAGCAGCTTGGGCCCTGAATGGGGCAACTATGGCTACACCTTC. It is translated as CASSLGPEWGNYGYTF. Variable domain in full (rest from reference TRBV5-4 and TRBJ1-2): ETGVTQSPTHLIKTRGQQVTLRCSSQSGHNTVSWYQQALGQGPQFIFQYYREEENGRGNFPPRFSGLQFPNYSSELNVNALELDDSALYLCASSLGPEWGNYGYTFGSGTRLTVV.

The rearrangement uses TRBV4-1 and TRBJ1-2; 7 bases are a match to TRBD1. V lost 4 bases to trimming and J lost 8 bases; unmatched junction nucleotides: 13. Per germline, CDR1 MGHRA and CDR2 YSYEKL. CDR3 length equals 15 residues. CDR3 in amino acids: CASSLYDRDPLGYTF. CDR3 coding DNA: TGCGCCAGCAGCCTGTACGACAGGGATCCCTTGGGCTACACCTTC.

This rearrangement joins TRBV19 to TRBJ2-7, with 9 positions matching TRBD2. Germline-derived CDR1 and CDR2 are LNHDA and SQIVND (reference sequence). V gave up 5 bases and J gave up 5 bases; unmatched junction bases: 13. The CDR3 consists of 16 residues. The CDR3: CASSPLGASGTDEQYF. Written as DNA, the CDR3 is TGTGCCAGTAGTCCCCTTGGGGCTAGCGGGACTGACGAGCAGTACTTC.

The V gene is TRBV19, the J gene TRBJ1-1; the match to TRBD1 covers 10 bases. Germline V gene data show CDR1 as LNHDA and CDR2 as SQIVND (reference sequence). The CDR3 contains 15 residues. V lost 5 bases and J lost 2; bases outside the gene matches: 5. The CDR3 is CASSPGQGGNTEAFF. CDR3 bases: TGTGCCAGTAGTCCTGGACAGGGGGGTAACACTGAAGCTTTCTTT.

The rearrangement links TRBV10-2 to TRBJ1-3, with D perhaps TRBD1 (5 bases). This CDR3 has 15 residues. V lost 3 bases, J lost 0 bases, and 9 bases lay in between. Germline CDR1 and CDR2: WSHSY and SAAADI. The CDR3 sequence is CASSDPGPSGNTIYF. The CDR3 DNA reads TGCGCCAGCAGTGACCCAGGGCCCTCTGGAAACACCATATATTTT.

Many counts were recorded for this clone. The rearrangement joins TRBV5-4 to TRBJ2-7; unclear D gene. CDR3 length: 12 residues. With 2 bases removed from V and 2 bases from J, the gap between germline ends came to 5 bases. CDR1 and CDR2 (germline): SGHNT, YYREEE (reference sequence). The CDR3 loop is CASSLETYEQYF. CDR3 sequence (DNA): TGTGCCAGCAGCTTAGAGACCTACGAGCAGTACTTC.

The chain carries TRBV5-1 and TRBJ2-1; TRBD2 matches at 11 bases. J gave up 4 bases and V 7 bases, and 7 bases lay outside the gene matches. This CDR3 spans 15 amino acids. Looked up from germline, CDR1 is SGHRS and CDR2 is YFSETQ. The CDR3 sequence is CASAGGLAVYNEQFF. CDR3 in DNA: TGCGCCAGCGCGGGGGGACTAGCGGTTTACAATGAGCAGTTCTTC.

The chain couples TRBV19 to TRBJ1-4; D not certain. Trimming took 6 bases from V and 7 from J, leaving 15 bases between them. This CDR3 comprises 14 residues. Germline V CDR1 and CDR2: LNHDA, SQIVND (reference sequence). The CDR3 DNA reads TGTGCCAGTAGAGGAGCCGCTAATGTTGAAAAACTGTTTTTT. Encoded protein: CASRGAANVEKLFF. The complete variable domain, with remaining parts taken from reference TRBV19 and TRBJ1-4, reads DGGITQSPKYLFRKEGQNVTLSCEQNLNHDAMYWYRQDPGQGLRLIYYSQIVNDFQKGDIAEGYSVSREKKESFPLTVTSAQKNPTAFYLCASRGAANVEKLFFGSGTQLSVL.

The chain is built from TRBV19 and TRBJ1-5, with TRBD1 matching over 8 bases. This CDR3 spans 15 amino acids. Per germline, CDR1 LNHDA and CDR2 SQIVND (reference sequence). V lost 10 bases to trimming and J lost 4 bases; unmatched junction nucleotides: 12. The CDR3 sequence: CATRQTGVGNQPQHF. The CDR3 nucleotides are TGTGCCACAAGACAGACAGGGGTAGGGAATCAGCCCCAGCATTTT. Drawing the rest from reference TRBV19 and TRBJ1-5, the complete variable domain is DGGITQSPKYLFRKEGQNVTLSCEQNLNHDAMYWYRQDPGQGLRLIYYSQIVNDFQKGDIAEGYSVSREKKESFPLTVTSAQKNPTAFYLCATRQTGVGNQPQHFGDGTRLSIL.

V is TRBV18 and J is TRBJ1-5; D is undetermined. Germline V gene lookup returns CDR1 KGHSH and CDR2 LQKENI. The CDR3 has 15 residues. V was pared by 0 bases and J by 2 bases, with 8 bases between. DNA for the CDR3: TGTGCCAGCTCACCACCCGGCGGGGGCAATCAGCCCCAGCATTTT. It is translated as CASSPPGGGNQPQHF.

The count of this clone is one. The chain employs TRBV5-4 and TRBJ2-2, with D perhaps TRBD2 (5 bases). Germline V gene data show CDR1 as SGHNT and CDR2 as YYREEE (reference sequence). V was shortened by 2 bases and J by 6 bases, with 11 bases between the two germline ends. The CDR3 totals 14 residues. The CDR3 nucleotides are TGTGCCAGCAGCTTTCCGGGATTACCCGGGGAGCTGTTTTTT. Translation: CASSFPGLPGELFF.

This clone has only one observation. The rearrangement links TRBV23-1 to TRBJ2-7; D perhaps matches TRBD2 (5 bases). Being an ORF, TRBV23-1 has a function that is uncertain. V was pared by 5 bases and J by 0 bases, with 11 bases between. The CDR3 sequence is 14 residues long. CDR3 nucleotide sequence: TGCGCCAGCAGTTGCAACCGGGACTCCTACGAGCAGTACTTC. Protein: CASSCNRDSYEQYF.

The rearrangement links TRBV28 to TRBJ1-5, with 7 positions matching TRBD1. CDR3 length equals 12 residues. Germline CDR1 reads MDHEN; CDR2 reads SYDVKM. V dropped 7 bases and J dropped 6; count of bases not matched to a gene: 3. As DNA, the CDR3 is TGTGCCAGCAAGTCAGGGGGTCAGCCCCAGCATTTT. Protein product: CASKSGGQPQHF.

The rearrangement joins TRBV4-1 to TRBJ1-2, with D possibly TRBD1 on 5 matching bases. The CDR3 is made up of 16 amino acids. The V end was cut by 1 base, the J end by 0 bases, with 12 bases between. The germline V gene has CDR1 MGHRA and CDR2 YSYEKL. As DNA, the CDR3 is TGCGCCAGCAGCCAAGCAGGGTCAGGAACTAACTATGGCTACACCTTC. This gives the protein CASSQAGSGTNYGYTF.

The rearrangement links TRBV19 to TRBJ2-7; the match to TRBD1 covers 8 bases. The germline CDR1 and CDR2 sequences are LNHDA and SQIVND (reference sequence). The trim removed 8 bases at V and 3 bases at J, leaving 9 bases unmatched. The CDR3 runs to 14 residues. CDR3 amino acids: CASSPGTGYYEQYF. For the CDR3, the DNA is TGTGCCAGTTCCCCCGGGACAGGCTACTACGAGCAGTACTTC.